This T cell receptor beta chain is from a study of siplizumab effects on memory and regulatory T cells. Findings and caveats of the study: Roughly 75-95% of proliferating CD4+ or CD8+ clones lacked a naive or memory phenotype that could be assigned.

On this clone: Its antigen is still unknown.

The CDR3 runs to 12 residues. The V end lost 4 bases, the J end lost 2 bases, and 6 bases lay between the germline ends. Germline CDR1 reads SGDLS; CDR2 reads YYNGEE. Approximately 10^5 TCR templates per sample were assayed. The repertoire was sequenced with immunoSEQ multiplex PCR; TCRdb's copy has only in-frame clones and lacks some. The data show approximately 75,000 clones, 93% seen once. This TCR was recovered from a human donor in good health. The gene calls are TRBV9 and TRBJ1-2; no firm D call. Sequenced input: CD8+ T cells sorted from blood. The CDR3 loop reads CASSSGNYGYTF. CDR3 coding DNA: TGTGCCAGCAGCTCTGGAAACTATGGCTACACCTTC.